This TCR beta chain derives from a study of brain T cells in children with intractable seizures (dated by TCRdb to the early 2020s). Regarding the research as a whole: Resected brain tissue from some 56 pediatric epilepsy surgery cases was first screened for immune gene transcripts using a NanoString immunology panel. Among the 12 selected surgery cases, eight also had pre-surgery blood sequenced, leaving four with brain tissue only. Findings and caveats that apply to the study as a whole: The patients' HCMV serostatus was not known, and viral specificity was inferred solely from CDR3 sequence similarity. Because sequencing depth differed between pre- and post-surgery blood, the absence of clones from the pre-surgery sample may reflect undersampling.

The sample's time point, from its label and the paper: resected brain tissue, or blood drawn just prior to surgery. Surgery cases with the highest brain T cell transcript signatures were selected for TCR beta chain sequencing of brain tissue and, where available, blood. Patients had been treated with at least one anti-epileptic drug before surgery. TCR-sequenced patients were children with drug-resistant epilepsy due to tuberous sclerosis complex, focal cortical dysplasia, Rasmussen encephalitis or hemimegalencephaly. The Monarch genomic DNA purification kit was used to extract bulk genomic DNA from unsorted brain tissue and whole blood. The immunoSEQ assay was applied to genomic DNA to generate the TCR beta chain sequences. In the paper's pipeline: CDR3 sequences that did not begin with the conserved framework cysteine at position 104 were removed manually. To get clonality, the normalized Shannon's Diversity Index was subtracted from one, giving values from 0 (maximal diversity) to 1 (oligoclonal). Differences in the frequency of the same CDR3 between samples, such as brain versus blood, were assessed with chi-squared comparison-of-proportions tests. Public clonotypes were identified by searching immuneACCESS, and similarity to known antiviral clonotypes was assessed with the VDJdb browser. Drawn from immuneACCESS, this table holds only the in-frame rearrangements with V and J called that TCRdb kept. Clones are partly lost; checked studies trace under half to an unresolved V gene and leave the rest unexplained. For V, J and clone size, that table is used; D and trimming come from the DNA. This sample is represented by tens of thousands of clones; approximately 94% of them were singletons. Clones ranked in the top ten supply approximately 1.5% of the sample.

Sequences SGHTA (CDR1) and FQGTGA (CDR2) are obtained from the germline V gene. The CDR3 goes from the cysteine to the phenylalanine over 14 residues. CDR3 DNA only is kept here, 42 bases in frame from base 1. Clipping removes 3 bases from V and 5 bases from J, with 2 as the unmatched junction base count. Concerning this clone: Its antigen remains undetermined. Per-base quality was not reported, and no clone a single base away is much larger than it.

This sample comprised peripheral blood, obtained at surgery. This clonotype originated in a boy less than two years old with tuberous sclerosis and intractable seizures. The chain links TRBV7-3 with TRBJ2-5; TRBD2 agrees with 11 junctional bases. The nucleotides are TGTGCCAGCAGCTTTAGCGGGGGGGAGGAGACCCAGTACTTC. Its protein is CASSFSGGEETQYF.